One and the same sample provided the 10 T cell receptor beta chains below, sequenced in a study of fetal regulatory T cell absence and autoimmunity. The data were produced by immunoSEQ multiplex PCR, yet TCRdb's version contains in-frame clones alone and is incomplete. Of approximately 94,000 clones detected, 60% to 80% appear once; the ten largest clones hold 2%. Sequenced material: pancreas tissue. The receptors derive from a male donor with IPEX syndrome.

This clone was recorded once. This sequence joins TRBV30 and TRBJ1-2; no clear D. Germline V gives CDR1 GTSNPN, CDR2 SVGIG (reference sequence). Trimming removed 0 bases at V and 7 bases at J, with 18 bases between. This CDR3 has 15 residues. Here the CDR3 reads CAWSVRVRGVSGYTF. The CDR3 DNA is TGTGCCTGGAGTGTACGGGTTCGGGGAGTGAGTGGCTACACCTTC.

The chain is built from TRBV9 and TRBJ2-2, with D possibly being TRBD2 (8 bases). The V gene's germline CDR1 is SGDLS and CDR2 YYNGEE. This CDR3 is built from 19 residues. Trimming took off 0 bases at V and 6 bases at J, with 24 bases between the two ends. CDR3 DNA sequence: TGTGCCAGCAGCGTAGAGCGACAGGGACTAGTGGGAAGGTCCGGGGAGCTGTTTTTT. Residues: CASSVERQGLVGRSGELFF.

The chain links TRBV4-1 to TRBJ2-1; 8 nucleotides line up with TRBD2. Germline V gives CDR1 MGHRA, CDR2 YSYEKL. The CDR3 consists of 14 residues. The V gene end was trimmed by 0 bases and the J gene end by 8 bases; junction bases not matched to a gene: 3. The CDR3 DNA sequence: TGCGCCAGCAGCCAAGATCGGGGGGGGGATGAGCAGTTCTTC. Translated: CASSQDRGGDEQFF.

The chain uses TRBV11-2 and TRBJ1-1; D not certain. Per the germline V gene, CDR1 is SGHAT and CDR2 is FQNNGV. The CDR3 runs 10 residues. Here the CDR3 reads CVRRDTEAFF. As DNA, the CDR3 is TGTGTCCGCCGCGACACTGAAGCTTTCTTT.

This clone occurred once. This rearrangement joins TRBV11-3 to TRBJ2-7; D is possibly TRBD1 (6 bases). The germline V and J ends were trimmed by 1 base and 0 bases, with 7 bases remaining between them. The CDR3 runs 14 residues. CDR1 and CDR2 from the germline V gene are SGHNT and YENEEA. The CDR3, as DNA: TGTGCCAGCAGCTTAGTGGACAGCTCCTACGAGCAGTACTTC. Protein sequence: CASSLVDSSYEQYF.

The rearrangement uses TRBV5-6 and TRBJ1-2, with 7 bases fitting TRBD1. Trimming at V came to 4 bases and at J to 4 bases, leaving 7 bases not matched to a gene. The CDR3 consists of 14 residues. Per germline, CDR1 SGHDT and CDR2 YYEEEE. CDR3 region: CASSTRTGRYGYTF. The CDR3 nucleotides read TGTGCCAGCAGCACCCGGACAGGACGCTATGGCTACACCTTC.

CDR3 sequence reads: CASSDLSGRSDYNEQFF. The CDR3 coding sequence is TGTGCCAGCAGTGATCTTAGCGGGAGGTCGGATTACAATGAGCAGTTCTTC. The chain recombines TRBV2 with TRBJ2-1; 10 bases are a match to TRBD2. J was trimmed by 4 bases and V by 3 bases; bases with no gene match: 9. The CDR3 runs to 17 residues. Per germline, CDR1 SNHLY and CDR2 FYNNEI.

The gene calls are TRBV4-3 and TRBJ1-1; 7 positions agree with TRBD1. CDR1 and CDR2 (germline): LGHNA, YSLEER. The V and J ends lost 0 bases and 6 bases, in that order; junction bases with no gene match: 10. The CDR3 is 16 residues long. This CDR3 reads CASSQDHFGQGAEAFF. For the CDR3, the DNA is TGCGCCAGCAGCCAAGATCACTTTGGGCAGGGGGCTGAAGCTTTCTTT.

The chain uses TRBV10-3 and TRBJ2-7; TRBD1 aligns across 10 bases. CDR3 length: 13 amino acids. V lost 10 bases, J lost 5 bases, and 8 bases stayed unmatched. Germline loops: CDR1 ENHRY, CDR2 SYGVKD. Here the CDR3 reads CATNRDRGDEQYF. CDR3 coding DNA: TGTGCCACCAACCGGGACAGGGGCGACGAGCAGTACTTC.

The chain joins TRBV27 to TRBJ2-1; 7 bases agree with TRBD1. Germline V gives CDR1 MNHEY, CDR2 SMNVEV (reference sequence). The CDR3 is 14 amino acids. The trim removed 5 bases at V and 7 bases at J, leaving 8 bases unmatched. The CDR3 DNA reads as TGTGCCAGCAGTGTCCGGGACAGAGGGAATGAGCAGTTCTTC. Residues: CASSVRDRGNEQFF.